These 2 T cell receptor beta chains were sequenced from one sample in a study of siplizumab effects on memory and regulatory T cells. The table came from immunoSEQ multiplex PCR; TCRdb's copy has only in-frame clones and leaves some out. The top ten hold 0.75% of the sample, which has about 110,000 clones, around 92% seen once. The sequenced sample consisted of Tregs sorted from blood. Receptor source: a human donor in good health.

The CDR3 bases are TGTGCCAGCAGCTTGGTGGGGACGGGTGGCTACACCTTC. This codes for CASSLVGTGGYTF. The chain has TRBV5-6 and TRBJ1-2, with TRBD1 as a possible D gene (5 bases). With 0 bases removed from V and 7 bases from J, the gap between germline ends came to 10 bases. The germline CDR1 and CDR2 sequences are SGHDT and YYEEEE. This CDR3 spans 13 amino acids. The full variable domain, with the rest looked up from reference TRBV5-6 and TRBJ1-2, is DAGVTQSPTHLIKTRGQQVTLRCSPKSGHDTVSWYQQALGQGPQFIFQYYEEEERQRGNFPDRFSGHQFPNYSSELNVNALLLGDSALYLCASSLVGTGGYTFGSGTRLTVV.

The V and J genes are TRBV6-5 and TRBJ2-7, with D possibly being TRBD2 (6 bases). Germline CDR1 reads MNHEY; CDR2 reads SVGAGI. V lost 0 bases to trimming and J lost 0 bases, with 9 bases between them. CDR3 length: 15 residues. CDR3 loop: CASSYSWTNSYEQYF. CDR3 in DNA: TGTGCCAGCAGTTACTCGTGGACTAACTCCTACGAGCAGTACTTC.